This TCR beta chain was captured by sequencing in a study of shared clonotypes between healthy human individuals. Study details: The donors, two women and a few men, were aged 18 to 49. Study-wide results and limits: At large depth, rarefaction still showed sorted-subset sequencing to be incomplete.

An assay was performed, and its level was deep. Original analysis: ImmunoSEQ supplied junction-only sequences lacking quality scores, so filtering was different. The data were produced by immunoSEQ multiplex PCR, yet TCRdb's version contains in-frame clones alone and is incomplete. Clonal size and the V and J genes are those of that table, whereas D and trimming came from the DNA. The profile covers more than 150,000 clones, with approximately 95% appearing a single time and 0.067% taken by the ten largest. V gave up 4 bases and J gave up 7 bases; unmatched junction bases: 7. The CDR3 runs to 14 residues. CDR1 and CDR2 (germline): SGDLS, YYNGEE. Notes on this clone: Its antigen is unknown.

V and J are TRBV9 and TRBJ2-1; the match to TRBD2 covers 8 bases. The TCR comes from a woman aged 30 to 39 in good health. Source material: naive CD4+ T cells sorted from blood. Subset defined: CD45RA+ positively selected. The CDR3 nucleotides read TGTGCCAGCAGCCCCCGACTAGCGCGGAATGAGCAGTTCTTC. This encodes CASSPRLARNEQFF.